Listed here are 32 T cell receptor beta chains from one sample, sequenced in a study of control samples from healthy donors and cancer patients. Generated by immunoSEQ multiplex PCR, the TCRdb table keeps only in-frame clones and is missing some. This repertoire shows about 120,000 clones, 85% to 90% found once; its top ten account for around 1.1%. Sequenced: PBMCs. The receptors derive from a woman in her forties or fifties with colorectal cancer.

The CDR3 reads CATSSASDTQYF. CDR3 nucleotides: TGTGCCACCAGTTCGGCTTCAGATACGCAGTATTTT. The rearrangement uses TRBV24-1 and TRBJ2-3; D uncertain. Germline V gene sequence: CDR1 KGHDR, CDR2 SFDVKD. The V gene lost 6 bases and the J gene lost 4 bases, with 7 bases spanning the gap. This CDR3 is 12 amino acids long.

The genes are TRBV7-2 and TRBJ2-3; D gene ambiguous. CDR1 SGHTA and CDR2 FQGNSA come from the germline V gene. The CDR3 consists of 12 residues. V lost 4 bases and J 6 bases, leaving 8 bases between the germline ends. In DNA, the CDR3 is TGTGCCAGCAGCTCCGAGTGGGATACGCAGTATTTT. Amino acids: CASSSEWDTQYF.

V and J are TRBV19 and TRBJ1-2; D unresolved. The CDR3 contains 16 residues. Germline V gene sequence: CDR1 LNHDA, CDR2 SQIVND (reference sequence). Trimming took 4 bases from V and 8 from J, leaving 23 bases between them. The CDR3 spells CASSNEGPTLARGYTF. The DNA for the CDR3 is TGTGCCAGTAGTAACGAAGGACCGACCCTCGCTAGGGGCTACACCTTC. The variable domain in full, with the rest retrieved from reference TRBV19 and TRBJ1-2, is DGGITQSPKYLFRKEGQNVTLSCEQNLNHDAMYWYRQDPGQGLRLIYYSQIVNDFQKGDIAEGYSVSREKKESFPLTVTSAQKNPTAFYLCASSNEGPTLARGYTFGSGTRLTVV.

The chain recombines TRBV7-3 with TRBJ2-1; D assignment may be TRBD1 or TRBD2 (6 bases each). Trimming shortened V by 5 bases and J by 7 bases, and 15 bases separated the two germline ends. The CDR3 runs 14 residues. Looked up from germline, CDR1 is SGHTA and CDR2 is FQGTGA. CDR3 DNA: TGTGCCAGCAGCCGTGGGGGGCCTCTGAATGAGCAGTTCTTC. Its translation: CASSRGGPLNEQFF.

The chain is built from TRBV18 and TRBJ1-4; a weak D match, TRBD1 (5 bases). Germline-derived CDR1 and CDR2 are KGHSH and LQKENI. V shed 6 bases and J shed 0 bases, with 11 bases lying between them. This CDR3 region has 15 residues. CDR3 residues: CASSLQQATNEKLFF. CDR3 coding DNA: TGTGCCAGCTCTCTTCAACAGGCAACTAATGAAAAACTGTTTTTT. Full variable domain (remainder filled in from reference TRBV18 and TRBJ1-4): NAGVMQNPRHLVRRRGQEARLRCSPMKGHSHVYWYRQLPEEGLKFMVYLQKENIIDESGMPKERFSAEFPKEGPSILRIQQVVRGDSAAYFCASSLQQATNEKLFFGSGTQLSVL.

Turning to this clone: The same CDR3 can be traced to other DNA sequences in this sample. V and J are TRBV6-5 and TRBJ2-2; 9 nucleotides agree with TRBD2. CDR3 length: 15 residues. Germline values: CDR1 MNHEY, CDR2 SVGAGI. Trimming removed 5 bases from V and 3 bases from J; junction bases left unmatched: 4. The CDR3 nucleotides are TGTGCCAGCAGTATGAGCGGGGGGCACACCGGGGAGCTGTTTTTT. This codes for CASSMSGGHTGELFF.

The chain combines TRBV7-8 with TRBJ2-1; D gene ambiguous. The CDR3 runs to 14 residues. Trimming pared 0 bases from V and 4 bases from J, leaving 7 bases between. The germline gives CDR1 SGHVS, CDR2 FQNEAQ. The CDR3 here is CASSLADQYNEQFF. The CDR3 DNA sequence: TGTGCCAGCAGCTTAGCTGACCAGTACAATGAGCAGTTCTTC.

The genes are TRBV15 and TRBJ2-1; 7 positions agree with TRBD2. Trimming took 0 bases from V and 4 from J; bases not matched to a gene: 18. Germline V lookup: CDR1 LNHNV, CDR2 YYDKDF (reference sequence). The CDR3 has 20 residues. The CDR3 DNA follows: TGTGCCACCAGCAGAGATCCCTTATTGTCCGGCGGGGGATCATACAATGAGCAGTTCTTC. Translating it yields CATSRDPLLSGGGSYNEQFF.

This chain joins TRBV2 and TRBJ1-5; tentatively, D is TRBD1 (6 bases). This CDR3 comprises 15 residues. Germline V gene sequence: CDR1 SNHLY, CDR2 FYNNEI. V was pared by 3 bases and J by 8 bases, with 17 bases between. The CDR3 coding sequence is TGTGCCAGCAGTGAGGTGGGGGCCTTGGATAAGCCCCAGCATTTT. It is translated as CASSEVGALDKPQHF.

This clone was counted once. The chain is built from TRBV7-2 and TRBJ1-1; D is uncertain. This CDR3 has 14 residues. Germline assignment: CDR1 SGHTA and CDR2 FQGNSA. V was trimmed by 1 base and J by 5 bases, leaving 11 bases between them. The CDR3 reads CASSLEPRRTEAFF. CDR3 bases: TGTGCCAGCAGCTTAGAGCCGAGACGGACTGAAGCTTTCTTT.

The rearrangement uses TRBV3-1 (or the pseudogene TRBV3-2) and TRBJ2-1; D call uncertain. The length of the CDR3 is 14 residues. Looked up from germline, CDR1 is LGHDT and CDR2 is YNNKEL (reference sequence). V lost 4 bases and J 4 bases, leaving 11 bases between the germline ends. CDR3 sequence reads: CASSRKDGYNEQFF. The CDR3 nucleotides are TGTGCCAGCAGCCGAAAGGACGGGTACAATGAGCAGTTCTTC.

The genes are TRBV4-1 and TRBJ2-7, with D tentatively TRBD2 (8 bases). Deletions cut 0 bases from V and 5 bases from J, with 23 bases between. The CDR3 loop spans 18 amino acids. In germline, CDR1 is MGHRA, CDR2 YSYEKL. The CDR3 DNA follows: TGCGCCAGCAGCCAAGAACGGGAGGGGGCGGGAGTGTCCCACGAGCAGTACTTC. Protein: CASSQEREGAGVSHEQYF.

This chain joins TRBV7-2 and TRBJ1-6; TRBD1 is a possible D gene (6 bases). The CDR3 is 14 residues long. CDR1 and CDR2 from the germline V gene are SGHTA and FQGNSA. V gave up 4 bases and J gave up 10 bases, with 14 bases separating them. CDR3 in DNA: TGTGCCAGCAGCTCCGACAGGCTCGGATCACCCCTCCACTTT. Amino acid sequence: CASSSDRLGSPLHF.

This chain connects TRBV4-1 to TRBJ1-2; possible D gene TRBD1, 5 bases. The V end was cut by 3 bases, the J end by 1 base, with 9 bases between. The germline CDR1 and CDR2 sequences are MGHRA and YSYEKL. The CDR3 is 14 amino acids. The CDR3 nucleotides read TGCGCCAGCAGCCACCCGGGGCGTAACTATGGCTACACCTTC. This codes for CASSHPGRNYGYTF.

The CDR3 coding sequence is TGTGCCAGCAGTTTCCTGACAGGGAGGTCACCCCTCCACTTT. This encodes CASSFLTGRSPLHF. The chain recombines TRBV28 with TRBJ1-6; 7 bases line up with TRBD1. The V gene end was trimmed by 3 bases and the J gene end by 10 bases; junction bases not matched to a gene: 6. This CDR3 comprises 14 residues. The germline gives CDR1 MDHEN, CDR2 SYDVKM.

Notes on this clone: Other DNA sequences in this specimen translate into the identical CDR3. The V and J genes are TRBV28 and TRBJ1-2; D gene ambiguous. Germline CDR1 MDHEN, CDR2 SYDVKM. The CDR3 spans 11 residues. The germline V and J ends were trimmed by 5 bases and 4 bases, with 5 bases remaining between them. CDR3: CASSLSYGYTF. The CDR3, as DNA: TGTGCCAGCAGTCTGTCCTATGGCTACACCTTC.

The chain is built from TRBV7-7 and TRBJ2-5; TRBD1 or TRBD2 may be the D gene (5 bases each). This CDR3 contains 14 residues. The germline V gene has CDR1 SSHAT and CDR2 FNYEAQ (reference sequence). Here the CDR3 reads CASARANRGETQYF. In nucleotides, the CDR3 is TGTGCTAGCGCCAGGGCAAACAGAGGGGAGACCCAGTACTTC. Drawing the rest from reference TRBV7-7 and TRBJ2-5, the complete variable domain is GAGVSQSPRYKVTKRGQDVTLRCDPISSHATLYWYQQALGQGPEFLTYFNYEAQPDKSGLPSDRFSAERPEGSISTLTIQRTEQRDSAMYRCASARANRGETQYFGPGTRLLVL.

This chain links TRBV7-3 with TRBJ2-5; the match to TRBD1 covers 7 bases. Trimming removed 8 bases from V and 2 bases from J; junction bases left unmatched: 5. CDR1 and CDR2 from the germline V gene are SGHTA and FQGTGA. This CDR3 contains 13 residues. Here the CDR3 DNA reads TGTGCCAGCGGCAGGGGGTGGCAAGAGACCCAGTACTTC. Translating gives CASGRGWQETQYF.

The V and J genes are TRBV6-5 and TRBJ2-5, with D possibly matching TRBD2 (6 bases). Germline assignment: CDR1 MNHEY and CDR2 SVGAGI. V lost 2 bases, J lost 5 bases, and 15 bases lay in between. The CDR3 spans 15 residues. CDR3 nucleotide sequence: TGTGCCAGCAGTTACGTGGGGGGAAGGATCGAGACCCAGTACTTC. Translated, it gives CASSYVGGRIETQYF.

CDR3 sequence: CASSSASGLSTTGELFF. CDR3 nucleotides: TGTGCCAGTAGTAGCGCTAGCGGTCTCAGTACCACCGGGGAGCTGTTTTTT. The rearrangement joins TRBV19 to TRBJ2-2; 7 nucleotides align to TRBD2. This CDR3 has 17 residues. After removal of 4 bases from V and 4 bases from J, the junction contained 12 bases not matched to a gene. Per the germline V gene, CDR1 is LNHDA and CDR2 is SQIVND (reference sequence).

This rearrangement joins TRBV5-1 to TRBJ2-7; no clear D. Germline CDR1 reads SGHRS; CDR2 reads YFSETQ. The CDR3 is 13 residues long. Trimming cost V 0 bases and J 2 bases, with 6 bases left between them. Here the CDR3 reads CASSLEGTYEQYF. The DNA of the CDR3 is TGCGCCAGCAGCTTGGAGGGAACCTACGAGCAGTACTTC.

Comment on this clone: This specimen includes other DNA sequences encoding the same CDR3. The rearrangement joins TRBV5-1 to TRBJ2-1, with 7 positions matching TRBD1. Germline assignment: CDR1 SGHRS and CDR2 YFSETQ. The length of the CDR3 is 17 residues. Trimming removed 1 base from V and 5 bases from J; junction bases left unmatched: 12. Written as DNA, the CDR3 is TGCGCCAGCAGCTTGACCCCCGGCCAAGGGACAGACAATGAGCAGTTCTTC. This sequence encodes CASSLTPGQGTDNEQFF.

The chain joins TRBV7-2 to TRBJ2-1; D remains unclear. CDR3 length: 13 amino acids. Germline loops: CDR1 SGHTA, CDR2 FQGNSA. V was cut by 4 bases and J by 6 bases, with 10 bases left in between. For the CDR3, the DNA is TGTGCCAGCAGCTCAACCGGCCTCAATGAGCAGTTCTTC. Its translation: CASSSTGLNEQFF.

The chain is built from TRBV5-1 and TRBJ1-1; weak D call: TRBD1 (6 bases). Per the germline V gene, CDR1 is SGHRS and CDR2 is YFSETQ. This CDR3 spans 13 amino acids. Trimming took 0 bases from V and 4 from J, leaving 7 bases between them. CDR3 in DNA: TGCGCCAGCAGCTTGGGACAGGTCACTGAAGCTTTCTTT. Its protein product is CASSLGQVTEAFF.

A remark on this clone: Other DNA sequences in the same sample also yield this CDR3. This sequence joins TRBV2 and TRBJ2-5; D is perhaps TRBD2 (6 bases). The germline CDR1 and CDR2 sequences are SNHLY and FYNNEI. This CDR3 spans 15 amino acids. Trimming left V 4 bases short and J 5 bases short, with 17 bases between. The CDR3, as DNA: TGTGCCAGCAGTGTATCGCGGGGTCGGGGGGAGACCCAGTACTTC. It encodes CASSVSRGRGETQYF.

This chain connects TRBV30 to TRBJ1-6; tentatively, D is TRBD1 (5 bases). Per germline, CDR1 GTSNPN and CDR2 SVGIG (reference sequence). Trimming shortened V by 5 bases and J by 5 bases, and 10 bases separated the two germline ends. There are 13 residues in the CDR3. The CDR3 bases are TGTGCCTGGCGCAGAGGGGATAATTCACCCCTCCACTTT. Its protein is CAWRRGDNSPLHF.

V is TRBV2 and J is TRBJ2-6; 7 nucleotides match TRBD2. After removal of 6 bases from V and 0 bases from J, the junction contained 5 bases not matched to a gene. Germline V gene sequence: CDR1 SNHLY, CDR2 FYNNEI. The CDR3 consists of 16 residues. DNA for the CDR3: TGTGCCAGCAGACGGGGGGAACCCTCTGGGGCCAACGTCCTGACTTTC. Its protein product is CASRRGEPSGANVLTF. The whole variable domain, remainder taken from reference TRBV2 and TRBJ2-6, is EPEVTQTPSHQVTQMGQEVILRCVPISNHLYFYWYRQILGQKVEFLVSFYNNEISEKSEIFDDQFSVERPDGSNFTLKIRSTKLEDSAMYFCASRRGEPSGANVLTFGAGSRLTVL.

As DNA, the CDR3 is TGTGCCAGCAGTTACGTTACAGGGGACTTGAGGGGCTACACCTTC. Protein product: CASSYVTGDLRGYTF. The genes are TRBV6-5 and TRBJ1-2, with TRBD1 identical over 7 bases. V was clipped by 2 bases and J by 8 bases; unmatched bases: 11. Germline V gives CDR1 MNHEY, CDR2 SVGAGI. This CDR3 has 15 residues.

The rearrangement uses TRBV5-4 and TRBJ2-5; D gene ambiguous. CDR3 length: 14 amino acids. Trimming took 4 bases from V and 4 from J, leaving 14 bases between them. Germline V gives CDR1 SGHNT, CDR2 YYREEE (reference sequence). The CDR3 sequence: CASSPKGVPETQYF. Here the CDR3 DNA reads TGTGCCAGCAGCCCCAAAGGCGTACCAGAGACCCAGTACTTC.

CDR3 coding DNA: TGTGCCAGTCGCCCGGGACCTACGACAGGAAATGAGCAGTTCTTC. It yields the protein CASRPGPTTGNEQFF. The chain couples TRBV19 to TRBJ2-1, with TRBD1 as a possible D gene (6 bases). V dropped 8 bases and J dropped 7 bases, with 21 bases sitting between them. Germline V gene sequence: CDR1 LNHDA, CDR2 SQIVND (reference sequence). The CDR3 is 15 amino acids.

The genes are TRBV9 and TRBJ1-4, with TRBD1 identical over 9 bases. The junction had 11 bases not matched to a gene; V was cut back by 3 bases and J by 8 bases. The CDR3 spans 16 residues. The germline V gene has CDR1 SGDLS and CDR2 YYNGEE. The DNA for the CDR3 is TGTGCCAGCAGCGAAAGGCCACAGGGGGCGGGGGAAAAACTGTTTTTT. This translates into CASSERPQGAGEKLFF.

V gene TRBV6-2 or TRBV6-3 combines with J gene TRBJ1-2, with 9 bases that match TRBD1. V gave up 6 bases and J gave up 6 bases; unmatched junction bases: 5. From germline, CDR1 is MNHEY and CDR2 SVGEGT. The CDR3 spans 13 residues. CDR3 protein: CASSRGQGDGYTF. The CDR3 nucleotides are TGTGCCAGCAGCCGGGGACAGGGCGATGGCTACACCTTC.